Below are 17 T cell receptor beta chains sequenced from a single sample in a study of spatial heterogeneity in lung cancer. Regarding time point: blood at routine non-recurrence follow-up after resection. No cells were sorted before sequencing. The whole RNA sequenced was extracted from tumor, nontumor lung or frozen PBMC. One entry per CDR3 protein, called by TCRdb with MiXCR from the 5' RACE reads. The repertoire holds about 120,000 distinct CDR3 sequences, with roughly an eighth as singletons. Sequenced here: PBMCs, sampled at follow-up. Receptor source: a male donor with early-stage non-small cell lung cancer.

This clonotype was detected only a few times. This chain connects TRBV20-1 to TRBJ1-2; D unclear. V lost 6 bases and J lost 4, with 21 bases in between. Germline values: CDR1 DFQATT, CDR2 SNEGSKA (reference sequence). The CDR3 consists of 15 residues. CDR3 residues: CSAASRSPNLYGYTF. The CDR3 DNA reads TGCAGTGCCGCTTCCCGGAGCCCAAACCTCTATGGCTACACCTTC.

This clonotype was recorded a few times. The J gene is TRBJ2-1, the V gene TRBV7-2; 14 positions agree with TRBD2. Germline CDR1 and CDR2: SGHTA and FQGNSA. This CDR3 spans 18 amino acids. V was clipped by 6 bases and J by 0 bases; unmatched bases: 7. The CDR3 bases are TGTGCCAGCAGGGGACTAGCGGGGGCCGCCTCCTCCTACAATGAGCAGTTCTTC. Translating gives CASRGLAGAASSYNEQFF.

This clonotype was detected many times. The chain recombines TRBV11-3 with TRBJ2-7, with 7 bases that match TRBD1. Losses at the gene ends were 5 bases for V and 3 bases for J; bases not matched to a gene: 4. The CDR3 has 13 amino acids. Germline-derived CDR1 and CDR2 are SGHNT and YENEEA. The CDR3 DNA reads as TGTGCCAGCAGCCGGACAGGAAACTACGAGCAGTACTTC. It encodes CASSRTGNYEQYF.

The CDR3 DNA follows: TGCGCCAGCAGCCAAGATCCCAGTCCCACAGATACGCAGTATTTT. This sequence encodes CASSQDPSPTDTQYF. This chain links TRBV4-3 with TRBJ2-3; no firm D call. The CDR3 covers 15 residues. CDR1 and CDR2 from the germline V gene are LGHNA and YSLEER. The V end was cut by 0 bases, the J end by 2 bases, with 9 bases between.

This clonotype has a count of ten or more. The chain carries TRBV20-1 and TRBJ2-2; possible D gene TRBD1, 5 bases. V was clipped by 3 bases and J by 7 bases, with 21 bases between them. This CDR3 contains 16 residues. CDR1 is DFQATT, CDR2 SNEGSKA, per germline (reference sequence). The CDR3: CSARSPSPQDNGELFF. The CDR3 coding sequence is TGCAGTGCTAGGTCCCCCTCACCACAGGATAACGGGGAGCTGTTTTTT.

In DNA form, the CDR3 reads TGTGCCAGCAGCCAGGGTAGACAGGGCCACGAGCAGTACTTC. Translation: CASSQGRQGHEQYF. The chain joins TRBV14 to TRBJ2-7, with 7 positions matching TRBD1. There are 14 residues in the CDR3. The germline CDR1 and CDR2 sequences are SGHDN and FVKESK. V trimming: 3 bases; J trimming: 5 bases; junction bases outside the gene matches: 7.

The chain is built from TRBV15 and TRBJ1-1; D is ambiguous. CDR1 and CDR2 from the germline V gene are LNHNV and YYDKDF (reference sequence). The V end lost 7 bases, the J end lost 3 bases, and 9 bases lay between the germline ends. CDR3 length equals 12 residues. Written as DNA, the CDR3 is TGTGCCACCACCGGGCCCGACACTGAAGCTTTCTTT. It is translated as CATTGPDTEAFF.

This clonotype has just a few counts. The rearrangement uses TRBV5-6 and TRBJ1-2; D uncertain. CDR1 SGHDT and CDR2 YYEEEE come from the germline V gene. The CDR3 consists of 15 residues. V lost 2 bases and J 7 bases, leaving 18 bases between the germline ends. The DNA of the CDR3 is TGTGCCAGCAGCTTCGGGCAACCAACCTCCCCTGGCTACACCTTC. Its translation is CASSFGQPTSPGYTF.

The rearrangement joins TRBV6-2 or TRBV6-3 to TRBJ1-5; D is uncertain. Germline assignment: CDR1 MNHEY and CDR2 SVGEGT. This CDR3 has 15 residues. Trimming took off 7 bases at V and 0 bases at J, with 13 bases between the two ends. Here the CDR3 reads CASTTSTPSNQPQHF. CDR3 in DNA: TGTGCCAGCACCACGAGTACACCTAGCAATCAGCCCCAGCATTTT.

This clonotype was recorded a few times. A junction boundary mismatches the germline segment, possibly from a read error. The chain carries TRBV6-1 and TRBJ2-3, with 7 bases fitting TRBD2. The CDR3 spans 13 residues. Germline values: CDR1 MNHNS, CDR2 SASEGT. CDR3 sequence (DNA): TGTGCCAGCAGTACGACTAGCAAAGATACGCAGTATTTT. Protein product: CASSTTSKDTQYF.

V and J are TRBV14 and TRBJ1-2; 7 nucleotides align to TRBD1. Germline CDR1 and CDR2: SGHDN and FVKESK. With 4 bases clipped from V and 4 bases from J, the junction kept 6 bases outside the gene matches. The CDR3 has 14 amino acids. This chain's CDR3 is CASSRGTVAYGYTF. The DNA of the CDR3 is TGTGCCAGCAGCCGAGGGACAGTGGCCTATGGCTACACCTTC.

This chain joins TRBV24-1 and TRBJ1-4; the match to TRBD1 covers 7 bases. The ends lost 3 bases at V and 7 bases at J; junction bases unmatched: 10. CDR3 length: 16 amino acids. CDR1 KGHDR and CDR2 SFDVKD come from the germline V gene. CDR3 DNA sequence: TGTGCCACCAGTGATCCCGGACAGGTTGGTGCTGAAAAACTGTTTTTT. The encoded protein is CATSDPGQVGAEKLFF.

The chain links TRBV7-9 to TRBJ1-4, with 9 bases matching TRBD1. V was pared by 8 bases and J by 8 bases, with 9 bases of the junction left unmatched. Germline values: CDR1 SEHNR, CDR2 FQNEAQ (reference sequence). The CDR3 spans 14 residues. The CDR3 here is CASHLTGGSEKLFF. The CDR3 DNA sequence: TGTGCCAGCCATTTGACAGGGGGTTCCGAAAAACTGTTTTTT.

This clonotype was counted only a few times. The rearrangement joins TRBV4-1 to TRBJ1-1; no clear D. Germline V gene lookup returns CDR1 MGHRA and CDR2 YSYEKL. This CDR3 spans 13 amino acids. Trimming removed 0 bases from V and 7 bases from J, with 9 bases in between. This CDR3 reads CASSQEVGSEAFF. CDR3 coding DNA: TGCGCCAGCAGCCAAGAGGTGGGGAGTGAAGCTTTCTTT.

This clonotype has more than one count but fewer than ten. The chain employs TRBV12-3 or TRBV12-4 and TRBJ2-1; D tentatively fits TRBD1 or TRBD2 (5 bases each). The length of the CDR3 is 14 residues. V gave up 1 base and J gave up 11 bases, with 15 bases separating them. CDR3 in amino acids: CASSLDLGRLKQFF. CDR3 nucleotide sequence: TGTGCCAGCAGTTTAGATTTGGGACGGTTAAAGCAGTTCTTC.

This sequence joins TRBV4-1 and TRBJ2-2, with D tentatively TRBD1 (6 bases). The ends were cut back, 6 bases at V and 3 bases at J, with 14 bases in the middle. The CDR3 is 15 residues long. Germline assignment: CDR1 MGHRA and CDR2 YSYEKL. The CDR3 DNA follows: TGCGCCAGCAGTTTTGCGGCAGGGGACACCGGGGAGCTGTTTTTT. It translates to CASSFAAGDTGELFF.

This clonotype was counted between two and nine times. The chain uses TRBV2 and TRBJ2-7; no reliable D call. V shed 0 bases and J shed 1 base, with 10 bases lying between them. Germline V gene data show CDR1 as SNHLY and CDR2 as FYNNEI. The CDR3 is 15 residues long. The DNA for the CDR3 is TGTGCCAGCAGTGAAGCGCGCGAATTTTCCTACGAGCAGTACTTC. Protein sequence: CASSEAREFSYEQYF.